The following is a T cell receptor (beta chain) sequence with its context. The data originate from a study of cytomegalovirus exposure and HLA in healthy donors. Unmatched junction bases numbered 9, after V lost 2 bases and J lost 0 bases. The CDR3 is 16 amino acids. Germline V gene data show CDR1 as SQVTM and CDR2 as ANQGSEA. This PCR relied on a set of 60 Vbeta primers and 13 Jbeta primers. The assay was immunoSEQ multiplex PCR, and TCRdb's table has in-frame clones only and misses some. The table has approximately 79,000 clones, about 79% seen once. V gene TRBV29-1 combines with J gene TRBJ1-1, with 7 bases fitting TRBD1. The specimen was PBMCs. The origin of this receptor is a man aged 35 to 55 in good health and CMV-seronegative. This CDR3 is CSVEWGQRSMNTEAFF. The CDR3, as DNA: TGCAGCGTTGAATGGGGACAGAGATCCATGAACACTGAAGCTTTCTTT.